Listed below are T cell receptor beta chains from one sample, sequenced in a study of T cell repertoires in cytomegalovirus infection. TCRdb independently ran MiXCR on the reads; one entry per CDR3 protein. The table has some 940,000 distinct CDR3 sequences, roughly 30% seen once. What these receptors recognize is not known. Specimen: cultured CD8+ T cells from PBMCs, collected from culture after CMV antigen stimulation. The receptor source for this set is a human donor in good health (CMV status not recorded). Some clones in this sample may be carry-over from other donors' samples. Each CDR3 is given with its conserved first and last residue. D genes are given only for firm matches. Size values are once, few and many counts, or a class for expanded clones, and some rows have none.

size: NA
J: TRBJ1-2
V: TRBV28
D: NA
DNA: TGTGCCAGCAGTTTATATTGGCAGGGCTACTTAGCTAACTATGGCTACACCTTC
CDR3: CASSLYWQGYLANYGYTF

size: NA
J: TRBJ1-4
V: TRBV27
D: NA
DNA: TGTGCCAGCAGTTTATTCTTGGAGGGCGAAAAACTGTTTTTT
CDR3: CASSLFLEGEKLFF

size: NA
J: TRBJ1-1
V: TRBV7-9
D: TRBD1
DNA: TGTGCCAGCAGCTCACCCTTAGGGGGACAGGGACGAAGTACTGAAGCTTTCTTT
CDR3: CASSSPLGGQGRSTEAFF

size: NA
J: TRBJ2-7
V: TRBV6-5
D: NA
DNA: TGTGCCAGCAGTTACGATGGGACTTGGCACGAGCAGTACTTC
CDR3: CASSYDGTWHEQYF

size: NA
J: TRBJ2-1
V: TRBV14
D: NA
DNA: TGTGCCAGCAGCCAAGTAAACGGACCTTCTGGTGAGCAGTTCTTC
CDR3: CASSQVNGPSGEQFF

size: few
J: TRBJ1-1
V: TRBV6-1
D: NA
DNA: TGTGCCAGCAGTGAATCTGGTCTGAACACTGAAGCTTTCTTT
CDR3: CASSESGLNTEAFF

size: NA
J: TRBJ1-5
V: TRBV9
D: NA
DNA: TGTGCCAGCAGCGTAGGGGACGACAATCAGCCCCAGCATTTT
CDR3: CASSVGDDNQPQHF

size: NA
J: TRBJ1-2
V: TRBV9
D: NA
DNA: TGTGCCAGCAGCACAATACAGAATAACTATGGCTACACCTTC
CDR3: CASSTIQNNYGYTF

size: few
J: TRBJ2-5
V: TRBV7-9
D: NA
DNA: TGTGCCAGCAGCTTTGATGCCAGGGGACAAGAGACCCAGTACTTC
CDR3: CASSFDARGQETQYF

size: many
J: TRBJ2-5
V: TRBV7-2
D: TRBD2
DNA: TGTGCCAGCAGCGCAATTCTAGCGGGGGGGCAGTCAGAGACCCAGTACTTC
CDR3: CASSAILAGGQSETQYF